This entry describes one T cell receptor (beta chain). The antigen is not known. Amplification of TCR beta CDR3 regions was performed using RNA transcripts as template. HTBI primers were used for first-round RT-PCR of the TCR CDR3. TCRdb redid the calling of the multiplex PCR reads with MiXCR, one entry per CDR3 protein. This sample carries approximately 410,000 distinct CDR3 sequences, roughly 15% of them seen once, and the ten largest clones take approximately 5.3%. Each patient was aged 18 to 65 and had newly diagnosed hyperthyroidism of under 2 months' duration. Diagnosing involved the use of clinical symptoms, serum thyroxine and TRAb, thyroid ultrasound and orbital computed tomography. The source of the sample is a study of T cells in Graves' hyperthyroidism and ophthalmopathy. Study-level results: Separation of ophthalmopathy from stable hyperthyroidism was achieved by a 13 V-J model. Most clonotypes expanded in the thyroid (above 0.001) were also present in blood.

The sequence was collected from a woman aged 18-30 years with Graves' hyperthyroidism. The sample was blood.

CDR3: CASSPYSTGTGELFF. CDR3 coding DNA: TGTGCCAGCAGCCCTTACTCGACGGGTACCGGGGAGCTGTTTTTT. The gene calls are TRBV14 and TRBJ2-2; D remains ambiguous. The V gene's germline CDR1 is SGHDN and CDR2 FVKESK. V was cut by 4 bases and J by 5 bases, with 14 bases left in between. The CDR3 contains 15 residues.